This T cell receptor (beta chain) was obtained from a study of human T cells and chemical hapten exposure (dated by TCRdb to the early 2020s). Study-wide context: For sensitization, 2% DPC in acetone was applied to a roughly 2 cm by roughly 2 cm area of upper inner arm skin. Weekly therapeutic DPC doses were additionally applied to the scalp of patients throughout the roughly 23-week study period. Patch testing was performed on the upper back with Finn chambers containing 0.01% DPC, and the patch tests were scored after 6 days according to International Contact Dermatitis Research Group standards. Alopecia areata with under or over 50% scalp involvement, alopecia totalis and alopecia universalis were represented in the patient cohort, which was mostly female. Libraries were pooled for sequencing, and per-sample TCR yields varied mainly because of small differences in library volumes within the pool. In alopecia patients, the study followed how the peripheral blood TCR repertoire changed in vivo over primary and secondary sensitization to diphenylcyclopropenone (DPC), a hapten. Blood samples were taken from patients before sensitization (week 0) and at 2, 6 and about 24 weeks after DPC sensitization. For TCR sequencing, blood came from 25 to 35 alopecia patients at anywhere from one to four time points (pre-sensitization, 2, 6 and 24 weeks). Paper-wide results and their limitations: Alopecia, a presumed autoimmune disease, was present in all patients, so the immune response of the patients might differ from that of healthy individuals. Repeated subsampling changed both the strength of the expansion versus patch-test correlation and the threshold at which that correlation became significant. No change with DPC sensitization was found in the number of TCRs above 1 in 1000 frequency, and no evidence of global repertoire structure alterations was found. A positive correlation was found between the number of PT1 expanded TCRs and patch test score, with significance reached at thresholds 8, 16 and 32 but not 4. Expanded TCRs formed significantly more large CDR3 similarity clusters than pre-sensitization or healthy control sets, consistent with antigen-driven responses.

The library was obtained by RACE. These reads were obtained on a NextSeq 500. During library preparation, unique molecular identifiers were attached to individual cDNA molecules so that TCRs could be counted in a quantitative, reproducible way. From each blood RNA sample, both TCR alpha and TCR beta chains were sequenced. The study's own analysis went as follows. The median number of TCRs per sample was some 100,000, ranging from about 23,224 to 750,000. V, J and CDR3 annotation of the TCR reads was carried out using the Decombinator software suite. For PS versus PT1 abundance plots, all samples were subsampled to the same number of TCRs (28,000). Expanded TCRs were defined as absent before sensitization and observed at least eight times at the 2-week time point. The public reads were reanalyzed by TCRdb: fastp trimming at Q25, MiXCR alignment, in-frame beta chains only. Records with the same CDR3 protein are collapsed into one entry carrying the most frequent genes and DNA. TCRdb, not the original authors, processed these V and J calls. This sample lists some 360,000 distinct CDR3 sequences; around 5.5% were detected once. Clones ranked in the top ten supply 2% to 3% of the sample.

V is cut by 2 bases and J by 4 bases, and the space between the germline ends is 15 bases. CDR1 and CDR2, looked up from the germline V gene, are SQVTM and ANQGSEA. Taken from cysteine to phenylalanine, the CDR3 has 15 residues. Just CDR3 DNA is preserved here, 45 bases in frame from base 1. The time point label corresponds to: pre-sensitization, week 0. Sample treatment or condition, as interpreted from the label and publication: therapeutic diphenylcyclopropenone sensitization with weekly scalp DPC. At every patch-test visit, the blood draw took place before the patch test was put on. Eligible patients were aged 18 to 70, diagnosed with alopecia, deemed suitable for DPC therapy, and excluded if pregnant. Total RNA was extracted from unfractionated whole blood that had been collected in Tempus Blood RNA tubes. As concerns this clonotype: Its antigen remains unidentified. Per-nucleotide qualities are absent, and no much larger clonotype sits a single base away.

The sequencing used whole blood, collected in connection with sensitization to the hapten diphenylcyclopropenone (DPC). This receptor chain uses TRBV29-1 and TRBJ2-1; the D gene is perhaps TRBD1 or TRBD2, each of them matching over 6 bases. The receptor comes from a woman between 45 and 60 years old with alopecia areata. Some clones in this sample may be carry-over from other donors' samples. CDR3 loop: CSVERGWGGYNEQFF. The nucleotide sequence reads TGCAGCGTTGAAAGGGGGTGGGGAGGATACAATGAGCAGTTCTTC.